This TCR beta chain is from a study of identical twins. Findings and caveats of the study: Conclusions relied on cross-sectional statistical analysis, not following the same donors. Models came in too low on out-of-frame TCR alpha sharing in monozygotic twins. Abundant beta clonotypes from cord blood had fewer insertions, unlike memory repertoires, which showed none.

Regarding this clonotype: The antigen is undetermined.

The CDR3 totals 13 residues. V was shortened by 1 base and J by 8 bases, with 9 bases between the two germline ends. From germline, CDR1 is MGHDK and CDR2 SYGVNS. Addition of a universal primer site occurred through template switching, and cDNA carried unique molecular identifiers. In TCRdb, the 5' RACE reads were re-called with MiXCR into one record per CDR3 protein. Seen here are hundreds of thousands of distinct CDR3 sequences, 8.6% observed once, and the top ten hold 0.85% to 1%. These data were also filed under a second study, of yellow fever vaccine responses in identical twins.

The sample comprised PBMCs. The TCR sequence derives from a woman aged 18 to 35 in good health. The V call is TRBV25-1, the J call TRBJ2-1; D remains ambiguous. CDR3 in amino acids: CASSEFGLDEQFF. The CDR3 DNA reads TGTGCCAGCAGTGAATTCGGCTTGGATGAGCAGTTCTTC.